This TCR beta chain was identified in a study of cytomegalovirus exposure and HLA in healthy donors. The wider study: Previous work identified 120 million or so unique TCR beta sequences from around 170 million T cells.

Points from the study as a whole: High specificity and sensitivity for cytomegalovirus status were reported for the classifier.

Regarding this clone: Its antigen is currently unknown.

Between the trimmed V and J ends, which lost 4 bases and 2 bases, there was a span of 11 bases. The CDR3 has 15 amino acids. CDR1 is KGHSH, CDR2 LQKENI, per germline. Vbeta (60) and Jbeta (13) primers were used in the PCR. Generated by immunoSEQ multiplex PCR, the TCRdb table keeps only in-frame clones and is missing some. This table holds fewer than 65,000 clones, more than 75% found once. This receptor was identified in a man between 18 and 29 years old in good health and CMV-seronegative. Specimen: PBMCs. The chain employs TRBV18 and TRBJ2-2; no clear D gene. As DNA, the CDR3 is TGTGCCAGCTCACTGATCACAGATAACACCGGGGAGCTGTTTTTT. As protein: CASSLITDNTGELFF. Filled out from reference TRBV18 and TRBJ2-2, the complete variable domain reads NAGVMQNPRHLVRRRGQEARLRCSPMKGHSHVYWYRQLPEEGLKFMVYLQKENIIDESGMPKERFSAEFPKEGPSILRIQQVVRGDSAAYFCASSLITDNTGELFFGEGSRLTVL.